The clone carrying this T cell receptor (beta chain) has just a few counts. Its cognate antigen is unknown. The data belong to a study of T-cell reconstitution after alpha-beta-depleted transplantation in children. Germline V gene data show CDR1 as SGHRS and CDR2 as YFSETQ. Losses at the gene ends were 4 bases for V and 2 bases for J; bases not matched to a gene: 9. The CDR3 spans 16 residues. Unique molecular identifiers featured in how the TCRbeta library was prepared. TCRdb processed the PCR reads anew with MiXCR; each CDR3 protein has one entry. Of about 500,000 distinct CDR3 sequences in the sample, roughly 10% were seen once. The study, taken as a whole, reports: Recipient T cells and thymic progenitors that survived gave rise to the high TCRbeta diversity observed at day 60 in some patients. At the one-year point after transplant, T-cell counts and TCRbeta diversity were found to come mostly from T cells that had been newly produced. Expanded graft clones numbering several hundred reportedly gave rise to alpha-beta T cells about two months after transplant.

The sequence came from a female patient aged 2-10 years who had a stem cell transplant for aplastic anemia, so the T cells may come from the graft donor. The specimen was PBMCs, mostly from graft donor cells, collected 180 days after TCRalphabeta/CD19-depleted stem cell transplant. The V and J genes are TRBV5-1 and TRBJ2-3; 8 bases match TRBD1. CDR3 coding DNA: TGCGCCAGCAGCGCCAGGACAGGGACCCTCACAGATACGCAGTATTTT. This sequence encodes CASSARTGTLTDTQYF.